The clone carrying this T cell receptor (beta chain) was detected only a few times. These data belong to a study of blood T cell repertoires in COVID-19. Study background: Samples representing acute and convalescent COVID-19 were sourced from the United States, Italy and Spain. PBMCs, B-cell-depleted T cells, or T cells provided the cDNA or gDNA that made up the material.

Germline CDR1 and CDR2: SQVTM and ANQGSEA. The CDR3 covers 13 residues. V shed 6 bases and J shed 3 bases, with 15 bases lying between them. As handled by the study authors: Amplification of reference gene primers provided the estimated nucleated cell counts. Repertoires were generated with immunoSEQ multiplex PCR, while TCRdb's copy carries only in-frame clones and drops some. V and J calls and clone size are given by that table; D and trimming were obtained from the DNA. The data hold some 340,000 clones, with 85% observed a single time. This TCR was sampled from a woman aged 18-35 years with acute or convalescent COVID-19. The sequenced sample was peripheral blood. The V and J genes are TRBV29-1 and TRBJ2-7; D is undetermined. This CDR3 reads CSVVTGSFYEQYF. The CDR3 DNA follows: TGCAGCGTCGTTACCGGGTCCTTCTACGAGCAGTACTTC.